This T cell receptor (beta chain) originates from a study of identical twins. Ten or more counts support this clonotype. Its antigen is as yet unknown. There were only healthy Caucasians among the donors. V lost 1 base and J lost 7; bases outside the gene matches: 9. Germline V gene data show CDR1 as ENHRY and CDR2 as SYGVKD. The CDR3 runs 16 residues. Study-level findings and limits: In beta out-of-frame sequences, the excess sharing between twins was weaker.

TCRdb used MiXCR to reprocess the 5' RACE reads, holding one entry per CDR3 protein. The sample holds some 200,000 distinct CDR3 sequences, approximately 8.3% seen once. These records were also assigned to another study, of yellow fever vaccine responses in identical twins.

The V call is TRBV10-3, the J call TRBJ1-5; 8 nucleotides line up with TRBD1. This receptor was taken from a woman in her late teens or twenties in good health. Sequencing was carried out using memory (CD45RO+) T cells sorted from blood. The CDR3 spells CAISELGQGNNQPQHF. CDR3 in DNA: TGTGCCATCAGTGAGTTAGGACAGGGCAACAACCAGCCCCAGCATTTT.